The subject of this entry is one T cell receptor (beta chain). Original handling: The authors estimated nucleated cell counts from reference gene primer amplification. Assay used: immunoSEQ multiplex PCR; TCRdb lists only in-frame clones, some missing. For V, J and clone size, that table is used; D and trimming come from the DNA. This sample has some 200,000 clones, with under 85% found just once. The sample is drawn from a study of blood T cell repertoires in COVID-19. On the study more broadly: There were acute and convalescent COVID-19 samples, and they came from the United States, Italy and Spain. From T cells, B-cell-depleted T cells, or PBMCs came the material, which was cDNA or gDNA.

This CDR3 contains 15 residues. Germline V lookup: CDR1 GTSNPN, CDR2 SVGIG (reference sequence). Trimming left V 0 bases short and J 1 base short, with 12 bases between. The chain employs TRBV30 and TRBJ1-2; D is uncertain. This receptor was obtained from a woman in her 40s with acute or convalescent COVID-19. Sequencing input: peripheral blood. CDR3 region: CAWSVRRTVNYGYTF. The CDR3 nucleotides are TGTGCCTGGAGTGTACGGAGGACGGTTAACTATGGCTACACCTTC.